Included here is one T cell receptor (beta chain) sequence, with context. This record belongs to a study of identical twins. The germline V gene encodes CDR1 ENHRY and CDR2 SYGVKD. The CDR3 has 15 amino acids. Trimming took 7 bases from V and 5 from J, leaving 18 bases between them. TCRdb reprocessed the 5' RACE reads via MiXCR and lists one record per CDR3 protein. The sample carries some 760,000 distinct CDR3 sequences, 18% recorded once. These records were also assigned to another study, of T cells expressing NK-cell markers.

Sequences were obtained from PBMCs. This chain links TRBV10-3 with TRBJ2-1, with D possibly being TRBD1 (5 bases). The clonotype comes from a young woman in good health. The CDR3 region is CAITPRGLENNEQFF. The CDR3 nucleotides are TGTGCCATCACCCCAAGGGGCTTGGAGAACAATGAGCAGTTCTTC.